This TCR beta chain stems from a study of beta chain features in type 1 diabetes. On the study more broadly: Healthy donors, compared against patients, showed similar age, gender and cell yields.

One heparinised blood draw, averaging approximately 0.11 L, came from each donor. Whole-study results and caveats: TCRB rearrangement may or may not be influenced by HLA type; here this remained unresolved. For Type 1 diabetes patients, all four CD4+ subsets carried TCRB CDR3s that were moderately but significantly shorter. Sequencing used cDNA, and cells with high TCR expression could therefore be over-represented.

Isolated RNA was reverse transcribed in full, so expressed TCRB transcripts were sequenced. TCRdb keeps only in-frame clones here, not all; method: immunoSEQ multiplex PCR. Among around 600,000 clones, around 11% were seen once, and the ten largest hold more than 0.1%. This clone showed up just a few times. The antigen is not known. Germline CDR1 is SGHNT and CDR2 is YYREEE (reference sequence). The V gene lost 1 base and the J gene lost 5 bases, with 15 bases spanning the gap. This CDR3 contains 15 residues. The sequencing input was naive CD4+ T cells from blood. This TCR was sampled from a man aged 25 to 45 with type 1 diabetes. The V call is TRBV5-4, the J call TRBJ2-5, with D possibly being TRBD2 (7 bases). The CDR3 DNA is TGTGCCAGCAGCTTGAATGGGGGGGCCCGGGAGACCCAGTACTTC. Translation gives CASSLNGGARETQYF.